This TCR beta chain was sequenced in a study of blood T cell repertoires in COVID-19. The CDR3 sequence is 16 residues long. Looked up from germline, CDR1 is SNHLY and CDR2 is FYNNEI. Trimming removed 4 bases from V and 6 bases from J; junction bases left unmatched: 9. Profiling relied on immunoSEQ multiplex PCR, and the TCRdb table lists in-frame clones only, not all of them. The data contain 200,000 to 250,000 clones, more than 80% of them seen just once; the ten biggest clones take up more than 3.5%. The source is a woman aged 35 to 49 with acute COVID-19. V and J are TRBV2 and TRBJ1-5; TRBD1 matches at 10 bases. Material for sequencing was PBMCs or T cells enriched from blood (not recorded which). CDR3 coding DNA: TGTGCCAGCAGTGCTCAGACAGGGGGCGTGCGTCAGCCCCAGCATTTT. Translating gives CASSAQTGGVRQPQHF. The full variable domain, with the rest looked up from reference TRBV2 and TRBJ1-5, is EPEVTQTPSHQVTQMGQEVILRCVPISNHLYFYWYRQILGQKVEFLVSFYNNEISEKSEIFDDQFSVERPDGSNFTLKIRSTKLEDSAMYFCASSAQTGGVRQPQHFGDGTRLSIL.